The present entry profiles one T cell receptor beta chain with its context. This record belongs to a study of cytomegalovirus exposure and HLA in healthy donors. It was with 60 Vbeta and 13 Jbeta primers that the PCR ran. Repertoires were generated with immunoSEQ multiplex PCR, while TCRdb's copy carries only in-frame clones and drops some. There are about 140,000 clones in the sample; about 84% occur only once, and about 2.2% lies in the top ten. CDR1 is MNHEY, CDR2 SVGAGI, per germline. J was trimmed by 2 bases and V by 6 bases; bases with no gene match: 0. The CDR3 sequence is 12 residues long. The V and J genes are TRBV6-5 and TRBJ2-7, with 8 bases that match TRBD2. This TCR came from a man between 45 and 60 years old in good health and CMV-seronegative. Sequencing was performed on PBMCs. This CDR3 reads CASRRGAYEQYF. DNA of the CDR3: TGTGCCAGCAGGCGGGGGGCCTACGAGCAGTACTTC.